The 23 T cell receptor beta chains below come from one sample, sequenced in a study of cytomegalovirus exposure and HLA in healthy donors. Amplification used 60 Vbeta primers and 13 Jbeta primers. Assay used: immunoSEQ multiplex PCR; TCRdb lists only in-frame clones, some missing. The sample lists 83,000 or so clones, 79% seen once, with under 15% in the top ten. Sample: PBMCs. All receptors come from a woman between 40 and 50 years old in good health and CMV-seropositive.

Remarks on this clone: Additional DNA sequences in this sample encode the identical CDR3. The chain employs TRBV7-9 and TRBJ2-7, with D unclear. The CDR3 totals 11 residues. The V gene lost 7 bases and the J gene lost 4 bases, with 8 bases spanning the gap. Germline assignment: CDR1 SEHNR and CDR2 FQNEAQ (reference sequence). For the CDR3, the DNA is TGTGCCAGCACCCCCGGGTACGAGCAGTACTTC. Protein product: CASTPGYEQYF.

V is TRBV18 and J is TRBJ1-1; the D gene is possibly TRBD1 (5 bases). V dropped 6 bases and J dropped 7 bases, with 15 bases sitting between them. The V gene's germline CDR1 is KGHSH and CDR2 LQKENI. This CDR3 is 13 amino acids long. The CDR3: CASSLGDGSEAFF. The CDR3 DNA is TGTGCCAGCTCGCTTGGGGACGGGAGTGAAGCTTTCTTT.

This clone was seen just once. V and J are TRBV5-6 and TRBJ2-7; TRBD1 is a possible D gene (6 bases). V was shortened by 0 bases and J by 1 base, with 17 bases between the two germline ends. The CDR3 is 17 amino acids. The germline V gene has CDR1 SGHDT and CDR2 YYEEEE. This CDR3 reads CASSLAAPGVGSYEQYF. The CDR3 nucleotides are TGTGCCAGCAGCTTGGCGGCACCAGGGGTGGGGTCCTACGAGCAGTACTTC.

This rearrangement joins TRBV11-2 to TRBJ2-7; D not resolved. Germline values: CDR1 SGHAT, CDR2 FQNNGV. V lost 1 base and J 0 bases, leaving 4 bases between the germline ends. CDR3 length: 13 amino acids. CDR3 nucleotides: TGTGCCAGCAGCTTAGCGGTCTCCTACGAGCAGTACTTC. It codes for CASSLAVSYEQYF.

The rearrangement joins TRBV2 to TRBJ1-2; D is unresolved. The germline V gene encodes CDR1 SNHLY and CDR2 FYNNEI. V lost 6 bases and J 0 bases, leaving 8 bases between the germline ends. The CDR3 extends over 13 amino acids. Here the CDR3 DNA reads TGTGCCAGCAGGGGCGCAGCTAACTATGGCTACACCTTC. Translating gives CASRGAANYGYTF. Full variable domain (outside the CDR3, taken from reference TRBV2 and TRBJ1-2): EPEVTQTPSHQVTQMGQEVILRCVPISNHLYFYWYRQILGQKVEFLVSFYNNEISEKSEIFDDQFSVERPDGSNFTLKIRSTKLEDSAMYFCASRGAANYGYTFGSGTRLTVV.

This clone was seen a single time. The V call is TRBV5-6, the J call TRBJ2-1; D might be TRBD2 (6 bases). The CDR3 sequence is 14 residues long. Germline V lookup: CDR1 SGHDT, CDR2 YYEEEE. Trimming removed 4 bases from V and 6 bases from J, with 14 bases in between. In DNA, the CDR3 is TGTGCCAGCAGCCAAGCGGGCCGTAGCAATGAGCAGTTCTTC. Protein sequence: CASSQAGRSNEQFF.

The genes are TRBV19 and TRBJ2-7; 9 nucleotides align to TRBD1. The germline CDR1 and CDR2 sequences are LNHDA and SQIVND (reference sequence). Losses at the gene ends were 5 bases for V and 1 base for J; bases not matched to a gene: 3. The CDR3 runs 14 residues. The CDR3 is CASSPGTGSYEQYF. The DNA of the CDR3 is TGTGCCAGTAGTCCAGGGACAGGGTCCTACGAGCAGTACTTC.

The chain uses TRBV5-1 and TRBJ2-5; TRBD2 matches 9 bases. This CDR3 comprises 15 residues. Germline assignment: CDR1 SGHRS and CDR2 YFSETQ. V lost 4 bases, J lost 4 bases, and 8 bases stayed unmatched. In DNA, the CDR3 is TGCGCCAGCAGCCCGCCCCTAGCGGGGCTAGAGACCCAGTACTTC. Encoded protein: CASSPPLAGLETQYF.

This chain joins TRBV19 and TRBJ1-1; TRBD1 aligns across 9 bases. The V gene's germline CDR1 is LNHDA and CDR2 SQIVND (reference sequence). The V gene end was trimmed by 7 bases and the J gene end by 1 base; junction bases not matched to a gene: 4. The CDR3 sequence is 14 residues long. The DNA of the CDR3 is TGTGCCAGTATTCTGGGACAGGGGAACACTGAAGCTTTCTTT. Residues: CASILGQGNTEAFF.

V usage is TRBV5-1 and J usage is TRBJ1-1; D is ambiguous. CDR1 is SGHRS, CDR2 YFSETQ, per germline. The CDR3 extends over 12 amino acids. Trimming pared 3 bases from V and 3 bases from J, leaving 6 bases between. The CDR3 here is CASSSEDTEAFF. Here the CDR3 DNA reads TGCGCCAGCAGCTCGGAGGACACTGAAGCTTTCTTT.

The V and J genes are TRBV7-9 and TRBJ2-7, with a weak D call TRBD2 (6 bases). The V gene lost 0 bases and the J gene lost 2 bases, with 23 bases spanning the gap. The CDR3 runs 19 residues. CDR1 and CDR2 from the germline V gene are SEHNR and FQNEAQ (reference sequence). Here the CDR3 reads CASSLARITFPGLTYEQYF. The CDR3 coding sequence is TGTGCCAGCAGCTTAGCCCGGATTACCTTTCCGGGACTTACCTACGAGCAGTACTTC.

This chain joins TRBV5-4 and TRBJ2-2; D remains ambiguous. The CDR3 runs 14 residues. The germline gives CDR1 SGHNT, CDR2 YYREEE (reference sequence). The V end lost 0 bases, the J end lost 4 bases, and 7 bases lay between the germline ends. The CDR3 region is CASSLAGLTGELFF. The CDR3 DNA reads TGTGCCAGCAGCTTGGCCGGTCTCACCGGGGAGCTGTTTTTT. The whole variable domain, filled in from reference TRBV5-4 and TRBJ2-2, reads ETGVTQSPTHLIKTRGQQVTLRCSSQSGHNTVSWYQQALGQGPQFIFQYYREEENGRGNFPPRFSGLQFPNYSSELNVNALELDDSALYLCASSLAGLTGELFFGEGSRLTVL.

The genes are TRBV25-1 and TRBJ1-3, with D hard to call. Between the trimmed V and J ends, which lost 4 bases and 0 bases, there was a span of 13 bases. CDR3 size: 16 residues. The V gene's germline CDR1 is MGHDK and CDR2 SYGVNS. CDR3: CASSGWESPSGNTIYF. The DNA for the CDR3 is TGTGCCAGCAGTGGGTGGGAGTCTCCCTCTGGAAACACCATATATTTT.

The chain combines TRBV27 with TRBJ1-2, with no clear D. The CDR3 consists of 15 residues. Trimming left V 0 bases short and J 0 bases short, with 8 bases between. Germline V gene lookup returns CDR1 MNHEY and CDR2 SMNVEV (reference sequence). As DNA, the CDR3 is TGTGCCAGCAGTTTATCCCCAACACCTAACTATGGCTACACCTTC. Translated, it gives CASSLSPTPNYGYTF.

The table lists this clone with a few counts. The chain is built from TRBV5-1 and TRBJ2-1; TRBD1 aligns across 10 bases. CDR1 is SGHRS and CDR2 is YFSETQ in the germline V gene. V shed 0 bases, J shed 4 bases, and the junction held 1 base outside the gene matches. The CDR3 covers 15 residues. The CDR3: CASSLGQGAYNEQFF. CDR3 nucleotide sequence: TGCGCCAGCAGCTTGGGACAGGGGGCTTACAATGAGCAGTTCTTC.

The count of this clone is one. This chain joins TRBV28 and TRBJ2-7, with 8 bases identical to TRBD1. The CDR3 consists of 16 residues. Losses at the gene ends were 4 bases for V and 6 bases for J; bases not matched to a gene: 14. Germline values: CDR1 MDHEN, CDR2 SYDVKM. The CDR3 coding sequence is TGTGCCAGCAGTTCAAAACGACTGACAGGGGTAGCCGAGCAGTACTTC. Its protein is CASSSKRLTGVAEQYF.

The gene calls are TRBV5-4 and TRBJ1-5; 7 bases agree with TRBD1. There are 13 residues in the CDR3. J lost 5 bases, V lost 4 bases, and 3 bases had no gene match. The V gene's germline CDR1 is SGHNT and CDR2 YYREEE (reference sequence). CDR3 in amino acids: CASSLDRDQPQHF. The DNA of the CDR3 is TGTGCCAGCAGCCTAGACAGGGATCAGCCCCAGCATTTT.

The rearrangement joins TRBV7-9 to TRBJ1-3, with D unclear. The V gene's germline CDR1 is SEHNR and CDR2 FQNEAQ (reference sequence). Trimming stripped 4 bases from V and 0 bases from J, with 13 bases between. This CDR3 has 16 amino acids. CDR3 bases: TGTGCCAGCAGCTCAGACTCCGGTTACTCTGGAAACACCATATATTTT. It codes for CASSSDSGYSGNTIYF.

The rearrangement links TRBV5-1 to TRBJ1-3; possibly TRBD1 for D (5 bases). Germline V gives CDR1 SGHRS, CDR2 YFSETQ. The CDR3 spans 14 residues. The ends were cut back, 7 bases at V and 5 bases at J, with 16 bases in the middle. The CDR3 nucleotides are TGCGCCAGCCCGAATGACAGAAACCGAAACACCATATATTTT. It codes for CASPNDRNRNTIYF. Filled out from reference TRBV5-1 and TRBJ1-3, the complete variable domain reads KAGVTQTPRYLIKTRGQQVTLSCSPISGHRSVSWYQQTPGQGLQFLFEYFSETQRNKGNFPGRFSGRQFSNSRSEMNVSTLELGDSALYLCASPNDRNRNTIYFGEGSWLTVV.

The chain has TRBV29-1 and TRBJ1-2; a weak D match, TRBD1 (5 bases). Germline loops: CDR1 SQVTM, CDR2 ANQGSEA. V lost 7 bases and J 4 bases, leaving 16 bases between the germline ends. CDR3 length: 13 amino acids. CDR3 loop: CSDKGLLAYGYTF. The CDR3, as DNA: TGCAGCGATAAGGGACTCCTAGCCTATGGCTACACCTTC.

Only one count was recorded for this clone. This chain uses TRBV28 with TRBJ2-7, with a possible D match to TRBD2 (6 bases). Germline lookup yields CDR1 MDHEN and CDR2 SYDVKM. V was pared by 3 bases and J by 5 bases, with 26 bases between. This CDR3 has 18 amino acids. CDR3 sequence (DNA): TGTGCCAGCAGTTTTGTTCTAACAACCGGGAGATCTACTAACGAGCAGTACTTC. Amino acid sequence: CASSFVLTTGRSTNEQYF.

This clone showed up just once. The gene calls are TRBV27 and TRBJ1-2, with D possibly TRBD1 on 6 matching bases. The CDR3 length is 15 residues. Germline-derived CDR1 and CDR2 are MNHEY and SMNVEV (reference sequence). Trimming cost V 4 bases and J 7 bases, with 19 bases left between them. CDR3 residues: CASSSVLQGKSGYTF. Here the CDR3 DNA reads TGTGCCAGCAGTTCAGTATTACAGGGCAAGAGTGGCTACACCTTC.

J is TRBJ1-1 and V is TRBV15, with TRBD1 identical over 9 bases. V shed 0 bases, J shed 8 bases, and the junction held 7 bases outside the gene matches. CDR3 length equals 15 residues. In germline, CDR1 is LNHNV, CDR2 YYDKDF (reference sequence). CDR3 DNA: TGTGCCACCAGCAGAGATTTGGGACAGGGCCGAGAAGCTTTCTTT. It translates to CATSRDLGQGREAFF. The full variable domain, completed using reference TRBV15 and TRBJ1-1, is DAMVIQNPRYQVTQFGKPVTLSCSQTLNHNVMYWYQQKSSQAPKLLFHYYDKDFNNEADTPDNFQSRRPNTSFCFLDIRSPGLGDTAMYLCATSRDLGQGREAFFGQGTRLTVV.